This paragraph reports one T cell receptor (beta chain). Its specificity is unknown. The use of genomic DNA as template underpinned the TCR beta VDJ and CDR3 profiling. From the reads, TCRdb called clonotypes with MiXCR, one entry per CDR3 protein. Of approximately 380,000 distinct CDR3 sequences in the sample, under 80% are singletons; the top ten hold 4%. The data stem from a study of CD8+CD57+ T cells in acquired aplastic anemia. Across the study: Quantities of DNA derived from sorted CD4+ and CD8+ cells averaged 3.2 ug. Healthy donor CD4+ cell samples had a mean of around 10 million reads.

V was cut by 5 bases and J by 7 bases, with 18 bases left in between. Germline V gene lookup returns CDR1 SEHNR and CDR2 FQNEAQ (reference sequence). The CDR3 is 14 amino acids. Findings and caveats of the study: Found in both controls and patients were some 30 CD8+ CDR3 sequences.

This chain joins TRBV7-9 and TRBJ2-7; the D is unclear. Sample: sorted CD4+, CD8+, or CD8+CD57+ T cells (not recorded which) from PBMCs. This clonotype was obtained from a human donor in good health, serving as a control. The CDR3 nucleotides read TGTGCCAGCAGCCCGCGACTGACGTCGGAAGAGCAGTACTTC. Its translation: CASSPRLTSEEQYF.